The rows below give T cell receptor beta chains drawn from one sample of a study of control samples from healthy donors and cancer patients. TCRdb keeps only in-frame clones here, not all; method: immunoSEQ multiplex PCR. The table has about 130,000 clones, approximately 89% seen once. The sequencing input was PBMCs. These TCRs come from a man in his fifties with head and neck cancer. Both conserved end residues are part of each CDR3. A D gene is named only where the DNA matches it firmly. Expanded clones get a size class; other rows say once, few or many, or leave the size out.

>14|.|.|TRBJ2-1|TRBV25-1
TGTGCCAGCAGTCCCGTGGGGGTATACAATGAGCAGTTCTTC
CASSPVGVYNEQFF
>15|.|TRBD1|TRBJ1-2|TRBV10-3
TGTGCCGCGCTTGAGACAGGGGGCTCTAACTATGGCTACACCTTC
CAALETGGSNYGYTF
>14|.|.|TRBJ1-2|TRBV6-6
TGTGCCAGCAGTTACGGGGGTTTGGACTATGGCTACACCTTC
CASSYGGLDYGYTF
>15|.|TRBD1|TRBJ2-1|TRBV19
TGTGCCAGTAGGTCGACAGGGGGCCTCTACAATGAGCAGTTCTTC
CASRSTGGLYNEQFF
>13|once|TRBD2|TRBJ2-7|TRBV6-5
TGTGCCAGCAGGCGACTAGCGCGTTACGAGCAGTACTTC
CASRRLARYEQYF
>15|.|.|TRBJ1-5|TRBV3-1/TRBV3-2
TGTGCCAGCAGCCACGGAGGGGGTCGGCGCCAGCCCCAGCATTTT
CASSHGGGRRQPQHF
>15|.|.|TRBJ2-1|TRBV24-1
TGTGCCACCAGTGACGGCGGGACAGCTCGCAATGAGCAGTTCTTC
CATSDGGTARNEQFF
>13|.|.|TRBJ2-1|TRBV11-2
TGTGCCAGCAGCCAGACTAGAGTGGGTGAGCAGTTCTTC
CASSQTRVGEQFF
>13|once|.|TRBJ2-7|TRBV5-4
TGTGCCAGCAGCTCGGACGGGGCCTACGAGCAGTACTTC
CASSSDGAYEQYF
>13|.|.|TRBJ1-2|TRBV7-9
TGTGCCAGCAGCTTAGAACAGCTTTTTGGCTACACCTTC
CASSLEQLFGYTF
>17|.|TRBD2|TRBJ2-5|TRBV9
TGTGCCAGCAGCGTAGGACTAGCGGGGTCAGGGGGAGAGACCCAGTACTTC
CASSVGLAGSGGETQYF
>13|.|TRBD2|TRBJ2-1|TRBV10-1
TGCGCCAGCAGTGAGACGACTAGCGGTGCGCAGTTCTTC
CASSETTSGAQFF
>12|few|.|TRBJ1-1|TRBV11-2
TGTGCCAGCAGCTTCCTGGACACTGAAGCTTTCTTT
CASSFLDTEAFF
>16|.|TRBD2|TRBJ2-7|TRBV6-5
TGTGCCAGCAGTTACTCTCTTCTAGCGGGACTCTACGAGCAGTACTTC
CASSYSLLAGLYEQYF
>13|few|.|TRBJ1-5|TRBV24-1
TGTGCCACCAGTGATTTGCATGGCCAGCCCCAGCATTTT
CATSDLHGQPQHF
>16|.|.|TRBJ1-6|TRBV30
TGTGCCTGGAGTGTACAGCGTGACAGCTATAATTCACCCCTCCACTTT
CAWSVQRDSYNSPLHF
>14|.|TRBD1|TRBJ1-6|TRBV4-1
TGCGCCAGCAGTCCGGGACAGCAGCCTTCACCCCTCCACTTT
CASSPGQQPSPLHF
>13|.|TRBD1|TRBJ1-5|TRBV12-3/TRBV12-4
TGTGCCAGCCACGGTGGCAGGGGGTCGCCCCAGCATTTT
CASHGGRGSPQHF
>16|once|.|TRBJ2-7|TRBV28
TGTGCCAGCAGTTTCCGGACCGGGGACCCGCCGCACGAGCAGTACTTC
CASSFRTGDPPHEQYF
>10|.|.|TRBJ2-1|TRBV29-1
TGCAGCGTTGATAGGCCAGAGCAGTTCTTC
CSVDRPEQFF
>12|.|.|TRBJ2-7|TRBV12-5
TGTGCTAGTGGTTTGGTACTCTTCGAGCAGTACTTC
CASGLVLFEQYF
>15|.|TRBD2|TRBJ2-1|TRBV27
TGTGCCAGCAACCTAGCGGCAAGCTCCTACAATGAGCAGTTCTTC
CASNLAASSYNEQFF
>14|few|TRBD1|TRBJ2-7|TRBV19
TGTGCCAGTAGTATCGGGCACAGGGGGCGTGAGCAGTACTTC
CASSIGHRGREQYF
>14|once|.|TRBJ2-3|TRBV6-2/TRBV6-3
TGTGCCAGCAGCCCCCAGAAAGTAGCAGATACGCAGTATTTT
CASSPQKVADTQYF
>14|once|.|TRBJ2-1|TRBV11-3
TGTGCCAGCAGCTTCACCGGGCTAAACAATGAGCAGTTCTTC
CASSFTGLNNEQFF
>16|.|TRBD1|TRBJ1-1|TRBV7-3
TGTGCCAGCAGCCCGGGACAGAGAATAATGAACACTGAAGCTTTCTTT
CASSPGQRIMNTEAFF
>12|once|.|TRBJ1-6|TRBV5-6
TGTGCCAGCAGCTTGGAAACTTCACCCCTCCACTTT
CASSLETSPLHF
>15|.|.|TRBJ1-2|TRBV18
TGTGCCAGCTCACCAGCCGGGGGGGCTGAGTATGGCTACACCTTC
CASSPAGGAEYGYTF
>12|.|.|TRBJ2-5|TRBV7-2
TGTGCCAGCAGCTTAGTATCGGAGACCCAGTACTTC
CASSLVSETQYF
>14|.|TRBD1|TRBJ1-6|TRBV28
TGTGCCAGCAGCCAGGACAGGGTGGATTCACCCCTCCACTTT
CASSQDRVDSPLHF
>12|once|.|TRBJ1-1|TRBV14
TGTGCCAGCAGCCACGGGGCTACTGAAGCTTTCTTT
CASSHGATEAFF
>15|.|.|TRBJ2-5|TRBV29-1
TGCAGCGTCGGGTCCCCACAGGGTTCAGGGGAGACCCAGTACTTC
CSVGSPQGSGETQYF
>12|.|.|TRBJ1-5|TRBV19
TGTGCCAGTAGTATGAGTTATCAGCCCCAGCATTTT
CASSMSYQPQHF
>15|.|TRBD2|TRBJ2-1|TRBV4-2
TGTGCCAGCAGCCACCTCGGGACTAGCGTCAATGAGCAGTTCTTC
CASSHLGTSVNEQFF
>15|.|.|TRBJ2-1|TRBV7-3
TGTGCCAGCAGCATCGCGGTAGTCTCCTACAATGAGCAGTTCTTC
CASSIAVVSYNEQFF
>14|.|.|TRBJ2-7|TRBV6-2/TRBV6-3
TGTGCCAGCAGCCTCCCTGGTTTGCCCTACGAGCAGTACTTC
CASSLPGLPYEQYF
>16|.|.|TRBJ1-2|TRBV7-3
TGTGCCAGCAGCTTAGGCGGCCCGTCCCTTAACTATGGCTACACCTTC
CASSLGGPSLNYGYTF
>13|.|.|TRBJ1-1|TRBV2
TGTGCCAGCAGTGAACAGCTCGGGGCTGAAGCTTTCTTT
CASSEQLGAEAFF
>13|.|.|TRBJ2-4|TRBV19
TGTGCCAGTAGTAATTGGGACTTGGACATTCAGTACTTC
CASSNWDLDIQYF
>13|.|.|TRBJ1-2|TRBV18
TGTGCCAGCTCACCACCGGCAGGGTATGGCTACACCTTC
CASSPPAGYGYTF
>19|.|.|TRBJ2-4|TRBV5-1
TGCGCCAGCAGCTTGGATGTAGGGGGGGTCCCTAGCGGCAAAAACATTCAGTACTTC
CASSLDVGGVPSGKNIQYF
>13|.|.|TRBJ2-5|TRBV3-1/TRBV3-2
TGTGCCAGCAGCCCAGGGGGGACCGAGACCCAGTACTTC
CASSPGGTETQYF
>15|.|.|TRBJ1-2|TRBV18
TGTGCCAGCTCACCACCGTCCAGGCCTAACTATGGCTACACCTTC
CASSPPSRPNYGYTF
>15|.|TRBD2|TRBJ2-7|TRBV3-1/TRBV3-2
TGTGCCAGCAGCCTCAGAGCGGGAGGGTCGTACGAGCAGTACTTC
CASSLRAGGSYEQYF
>16|.|TRBD1|TRBJ1-2|TRBV19
TGTGCCAGTAGTACACCCAACGACAGGGCGTCCTATGGCTACACCTTC
CASSTPNDRASYGYTF
>17|.|.|TRBJ2-3|TRBV9
TGTGCCAGCAGCGTAGACGTGGGGGACTCCTACACAGATACGCAGTATTTT
CASSVDVGDSYTDTQYF
>12|.|TRBD1|TRBJ2-5|TRBV27
TGTGCCAGCAGGACAGGGATGGAGACCCAGTACTTC
CASRTGMETQYF
>14|.|TRBD2|TRBJ2-7|TRBV10-1
TGCGCCAGCTCTATAGCGGGAACCCTCAACGAGCAGTACTTC
CASSIAGTLNEQYF
>16|few|.|TRBJ1-6|TRBV5-1
TGCGCCAGCAGCTTAACCACTAGCTCCTATAATTCACCCCTCCACTTT
CASSLTTSSYNSPLHF
>15|once|.|TRBJ2-7|TRBV7-6
TGTGCCAGCAGCTTAGGACATGGGGCCTCCTACGAGCAGTACTTC
CASSLGHGASYEQYF
>16|.|TRBD1|TRBJ2-7|TRBV19
TGTGCCAGTAGTCCCTCCAGAGACAGGGCATCCTACGAGCAGTACTTC
CASSPSRDRASYEQYF
>11|.|.|TRBJ1-2|TRBV30
TGTGCCTGGAGGATGGGGTATGGCTACACCTTC
CAWRMGYGYTF
>14|once|.|TRBJ1-2|TRBV7-2
TGTGCCAGCAGCTTACAGGGGACGAACTATGGCTACACCTTC
CASSLQGTNYGYTF
>11|.|.|TRBJ2-1|TRBV6-5
TGTGCCAGCGAGACTGGATATGAGCAGTTCTTC
CASETGYEQFF
>15|.|.|TRBJ1-2|TRBV5-4
TGTGCCAGCAGCTTGGTCTCCGCAGTGAGCTATGGCTACACCTTC
CASSLVSAVSYGYTF
>14|.|.|TRBJ2-5|TRBV5-1
TGCGCCAGCAGCTCCGTGTTGGGGAGGGAGACCCAGTACTTC
CASSSVLGRETQYF
>15|.|.|TRBJ1-6|TRBV7-2
TGTGCCAGCAGCTTAATAGGGGCTTCTAATTCACCCCTCCACTTT
CASSLIGASNSPLHF
>15|.|.|TRBJ1-1|TRBV6-5
TGTGCCAGCAGCGCGACAGTATTGGGGGCCACTGAAGCTTTCTTT
CASSATVLGATEAFF